Shown below are 18 T cell receptor beta chains from a single sample sequenced in a study of vaccination and CD4 T cells after COVID-19. Regarding treatment: roughly 11-day PBMC culture with coronavirus spike peptide pools or control peptides (ViraFEST assay). Their target antigens are unknown. The Oncomine TCR Beta short-read assay generated sequence data from the DNA of cultured CD4+ T cells. TCRdb analysed the PCR reads with MiXCR anew, one entry per CDR3 protein. Of around 10,000 distinct CDR3 sequences detected, about 48% appear once; the ten largest clones hold around 21%. The sequencing sample was made of CD4+ T cells from blood, cultured in vitro. The receptors shown here come from a human donor who had recovered from COVID-19.

The V gene is TRBV20-1, the J gene TRBJ2-2; 8 bases line up with TRBD1. This CDR3 comprises 15 residues. Germline V gene lookup returns CDR1 DFQATT and CDR2 SNEGSKA (reference sequence). The J segment lost 2 bases and the V segment lost 5 bases, leaving 7 bases of the junction unmatched. CDR3 sequence reads: CSAADRVHNTGELFF. The CDR3 region has the DNA TGCAGTGCTGCGGACAGGGTCCATAACACCGGGGAGCTGTTTTTT.

J is TRBJ2-1 and V is TRBV20-1; 9 bases are shared with TRBD2. The V segment lost 3 bases and the J segment 6 bases; nucleotides outside the gene matches: 9. The CDR3 has 15 amino acids. CDR1 is DFQATT and CDR2 is SNEGSKA in the germline V gene (reference sequence). CDR3 DNA sequence: TGCAGTGCTAGGGCCCCCGGGACTAGCCTCAATGAGCAGTTCTTC. It encodes CSARAPGTSLNEQFF.

The CDR3 region has the DNA TGTGCCACCAGTGACGAAGACAGGGACTCTTACAATGAGCAGTTCTTC. Amino acid sequence: CATSDEDRDSYNEQFF. The chain links TRBV24-1 to TRBJ2-1, with D maybe TRBD1 (7 bases). V was trimmed by 4 bases and J by 4 bases, leaving 16 bases between them. Germline V gene lookup returns CDR1 KGHDR and CDR2 SFDVKD. The length of the CDR3 is 16 residues.

This clonotype occurred a few times. The CDR3 reads CASSARVSNQPQHF. CDR3 DNA sequence: TGTGCCAGCAGTGCGAGAGTTAGCAATCAGCCCCAGCATTTT. The chain recombines TRBV6-2 or TRBV6-3 with TRBJ1-5; no definite D call. Germline assignment: CDR1 MNHEY and CDR2 SVGEGT. With 5 bases removed from V and 0 bases from J, the gap between germline ends came to 8 bases. This CDR3 region has 14 residues.

The rearrangement links TRBV28 to TRBJ1-2; no firm D call. The CDR3 contains 12 residues. V dropped 10 bases and J dropped 1 base, with 10 bases sitting between them. The germline V gene encodes CDR1 MDHEN and CDR2 SYDVKM. CDR3 nucleotide sequence: TGTGCCATTAGCGGCCTTAACTATGGCTACACCTTC. Encoded protein: CAISGLNYGYTF.

This clonotype was seen a few times. The V gene is TRBV6-1, the J gene TRBJ1-5; D gene unclear. V was pared by 5 bases and J by 0 bases, with 8 bases between. Germline values: CDR1 MNHNS, CDR2 SASEGT. The CDR3 length is 14 residues. The CDR3 DNA sequence: TGTGCCAGCAGTCCCAGCACTAGCAATCAGCCCCAGCATTTT. Its translation is CASSPSTSNQPQHF.

Notes on this clonotype: A junction end diverges from the germline sequence, so it may reflect a read error. This chain uses TRBV7-3 with TRBJ2-6, with D perhaps matching TRBD2 (6 bases). CDR1 is SGHTA and CDR2 is FQGTGA in the germline V gene. The CDR3 is 15 residues long. This chain's CDR3 is CASSLGGSGANVLTF. CDR3 DNA sequence: TGCGCCAGCAGCTTAGGAGGGAGTGGGGCCAACGTCCTGACTTTC.

The chain couples TRBV4-3 to TRBJ1-5, with 7 bases that match TRBD1. This CDR3 has 15 residues. The V gene end was trimmed by 0 bases and the J gene end by 5 bases; junction bases not matched to a gene: 4. Germline CDR1 LGHNA, CDR2 YSLEER. CDR3 loop: CASSQEWDRDQPQHF. CDR3 coding DNA: TGCGCCAGCAGCCAAGAGTGGGACAGAGATCAGCCCCAGCATTTT.

This chain links TRBV19 with TRBJ2-3; 8 bases are shared with TRBD1. The V gene's germline CDR1 is LNHDA and CDR2 SQIVND (reference sequence). This CDR3 has 15 amino acids. V was clipped by 5 bases and J by 3 bases; unmatched bases: 7. The CDR3: CASSRGQGRTDTQYF. CDR3 sequence (DNA): TGTGCCAGTAGTCGAGGACAGGGACGGACAGATACGCAGTATTTT.

CDR3 amino acids: CASIHGGQGFTDTQYF. In DNA form, the CDR3 reads TGTGCCAGCATACATGGGGGACAGGGGTTTACAGATACGCAGTATTTT. This chain connects TRBV28 to TRBJ2-3; 10 bases are shared with TRBD1. Germline V CDR1 and CDR2: MDHEN, SYDVKM. V lost 7 bases and J lost 3; bases outside the gene matches: 10. The CDR3 length is 16 residues.

The chain is built from TRBV12-3 or TRBV12-4 and TRBJ1-6, with a weak D call TRBD1 (6 bases). This CDR3 spans 14 amino acids. Trimming stripped 6 bases from V and 8 bases from J, with 14 bases between. In DNA form, the CDR3 reads TGTGCCAGCAGCTTTGAAAGGGGGTATTCACCCCTCCACTTT. It is translated as CASSFERGYSPLHF.

This rearrangement joins TRBV7-9 to TRBJ1-2; 7 nucleotides align to TRBD1. J lost 4 bases, V lost 5 bases, and 10 bases had no gene match. Germline CDR1 and CDR2: SEHNR and FQNEAQ (reference sequence). This CDR3 spans 15 amino acids. CDR3 loop: CASSPLTGLAYGYTF. The CDR3 DNA sequence: TGTGCCAGCAGCCCATTGACAGGGCTAGCCTATGGCTACACCTTC.

The chain links TRBV12-3 or TRBV12-4 to TRBJ2-7; the match to TRBD2 covers 10 bases. The CDR3 consists of 15 residues. Germline trimming cut 5 bases from V and 1 base from J; bases unmatched to any gene: 5. CDR3 in amino acids: CASSLPSGGSYEQYF. DNA for the CDR3: TGTGCCAGCAGTCTACCTAGCGGGGGTTCCTACGAGCAGTACTTC.

The chain is built from TRBV20-1 and TRBJ1-2; D ambiguous. The CDR3 extends over 8 amino acids. The germline CDR1 and CDR2 sequences are DFQATT and SNEGSKA (reference sequence). This CDR3 is CRARAYTF. The CDR3 DNA is TGCAGGGCCCGGGCCTACACCTTC.

CDR3 bases: TGTGCCACCAGTGATCAAACCAAGGGGGAGACCCAGTACTTC. Translation: CATSDQTKGETQYF. The rearrangement links TRBV24-1 to TRBJ2-5; D possibly corresponds to TRBD1 (5 bases). There are 14 residues in the CDR3. The germline V gene encodes CDR1 KGHDR and CDR2 SFDVKD. V lost 3 bases and J lost 5, with 12 bases in between.

The chain combines TRBV19 with TRBJ1-1, with D hard to call. The CDR3 sequence is 13 residues long. V was clipped by 7 bases and J by 0 bases, with 9 bases between them. The germline CDR1 and CDR2 sequences are LNHDA and SQIVND (reference sequence). Here the CDR3 DNA reads TGTGCCAGTACGGCGGGGTTGAACACTGAAGCTTTCTTT. Translation gives CASTAGLNTEAFF.

This clonotype is large. This CDR3 reads CAISRNRDSDTEAFF. The DNA of the CDR3 is TGTGCCATCAGTCGGAACAGGGACTCGGACACTGAAGCTTTCTTT. The chain carries TRBV10-3 and TRBJ1-1, with D possibly TRBD1 on 6 matching bases. Germline V CDR1 and CDR2: ENHRY, SYGVKD. The V gene lost 5 bases and the J gene lost 3 bases, with 16 bases spanning the gap. The CDR3 spans 15 residues.

The chain has TRBV20-1 and TRBJ1-2; 7 bases agree with TRBD1. Looked up from germline, CDR1 is DFQATT and CDR2 is SNEGSKA (reference sequence). This CDR3 is built from 13 residues. J was trimmed by 4 bases and V by 1 base; bases with no gene match: 3. CDR3 region: CSARVGTVYGYTF. The CDR3 bases are TGCAGTGCTAGAGTTGGGACAGTCTATGGCTACACCTTC.